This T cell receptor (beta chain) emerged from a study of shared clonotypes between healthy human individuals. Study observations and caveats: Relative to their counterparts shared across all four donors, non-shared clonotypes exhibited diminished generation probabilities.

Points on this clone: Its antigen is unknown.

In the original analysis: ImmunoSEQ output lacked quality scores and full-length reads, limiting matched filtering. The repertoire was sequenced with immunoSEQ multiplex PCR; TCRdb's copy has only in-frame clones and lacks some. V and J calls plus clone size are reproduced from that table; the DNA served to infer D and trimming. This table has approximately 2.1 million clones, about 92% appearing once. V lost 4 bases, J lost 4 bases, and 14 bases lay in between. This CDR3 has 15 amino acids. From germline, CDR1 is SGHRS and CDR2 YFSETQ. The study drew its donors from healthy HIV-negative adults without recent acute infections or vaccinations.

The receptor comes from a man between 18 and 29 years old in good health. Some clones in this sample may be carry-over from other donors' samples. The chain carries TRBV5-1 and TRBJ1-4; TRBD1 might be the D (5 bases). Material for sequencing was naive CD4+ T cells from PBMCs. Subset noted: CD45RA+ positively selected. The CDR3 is CASSVTGTFNEKLFF. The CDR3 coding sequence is TGCGCCAGCAGCGTAACAGGAACTTTTAATGAAAAACTGTTTTTT.